Reported below is one TCR beta chain. Its cognate antigen is unknown. The entry originates in a study of graft-versus-host responses after intestinal transplantation. Study summary: Induction using anti-thymocyte globulin, followed by tacrolimus and steroids for approximately three years, was given to all recipients. Study-wide results and limits: Allografts from individuals with graft-donor T cell macrochimerism displayed high graft-versus-host to host-versus-graft clonal ratios. GvH clonotypes were identified within recipient marrow, with a subset emerging first in ileum or blood.

The assay was immunoSEQ multiplex PCR, and TCRdb's table has in-frame clones only and misses some. Counted here are fewer than 95,000 clones, about 93% occurring once; the ten biggest clones make up about 2%. V trimming: 8 bases; J trimming: 6 bases; junction bases outside the gene matches: 4. CDR1 and CDR2 from the germline V gene are MGHDK and SYGVNS. The CDR3 runs to 14 residues. The chain links TRBV25-1 to TRBJ1-6; 10 positions agree with TRBD1. This TCR came from a human donor who received an intestinal transplant. Sequencing used unstimulated CD8+ T cells sorted from spleen or lymph node cells, obtained before intestinal transplant. CDR3 protein: CASGGTGVNSPLHF. As DNA, the CDR3 is TGTGCCAGCGGGGGGACAGGGGTTAATTCACCCCTCCACTTT.